Shown below are 26 T cell receptor beta chains from a single sample sequenced in a study of spatial heterogeneity in lung cancer. TCRdb redid the calling of the 5' RACE reads with MiXCR, one entry per CDR3 protein. The table has roughly 4,100 distinct CDR3 sequences, around 16% seen once. Time point in this sample: sample taken at primary tumor resection. The input material, whole RNA from tumor, nontumor lung or frozen PBMC, was sequenced unsorted. Sequences were derived from PBMCs, sampled at surgery. Receptors were obtained from a male donor with early-stage non-small cell lung cancer.

By frequency in the sample, this clonotype is medium-sized (0.01 to 0.1%). The chain links TRBV6-5 to TRBJ2-3; a possible D gene is TRBD2 (5 bases). Germline values: CDR1 MNHEY, CDR2 SVGAGI. CDR3 length: 12 residues. V was shortened by 8 bases and J by 6 bases, with 12 bases between the two germline ends. The DNA of the CDR3 is TGTGCCAGCGGGAGTTGGAGTGATACGCAGTATTTT. This gives the protein CASGSWSDTQYF.

This clonotype was observed at least ten times. V and J are TRBV5-6 and TRBJ2-7; D remains ambiguous. Germline-derived CDR1 and CDR2 are SGHDT and YYEEEE. CDR3 length equals 13 residues. Trimming left V 0 bases short and J 0 bases short, with 4 bases between. CDR3 sequence reads: CASSLGRSYEQYF. The CDR3 DNA sequence: TGTGCCAGCAGCTTGGGACGCTCCTACGAGCAGTACTTC.

About this clonotype itself: A much larger clone lies a single base off, so this may be a read error. The J gene is TRBJ1-1, the V gene TRBV5-1; D remains unclear. CDR3 size: 15 residues. Germline V CDR1 and CDR2: SGHRS, YFSETQ. The CDR3 coding sequence is TGCGCCAGCAGCTTGAACTCGAGAGAGCGGACTGATGCTTTCTTT. It encodes CASSLNSRERTDAFF.

This clonotype was seen at least ten times. One end of the junction varies from germline; a read error may be responsible. CDR3 in amino acids: CASSLGMRTDTQYF. CDR3 nucleotides: TGCGCCAGCAGCTTGGGTATGCGCACGGATACGCAGTATTTT. The chain combines TRBV5-1 with TRBJ2-3; D gene ambiguous. Germline V lookup: CDR1 SGHRS, CDR2 YFSETQ. The CDR3 contains 14 residues.

This clonotype was observed a few times. The chain has TRBV28 and TRBJ2-3; tentative D call: TRBD1 (6 bases). In germline, CDR1 is MDHEN, CDR2 SYDVKM. V lost 3 bases to trimming and J lost 4 bases, with 14 bases between them. The CDR3 consists of 15 residues. CDR3 bases: TGTGCCAGCAGTTTGGGGGCGGGCGCTGCAGATACGCAGTATTTT. It translates to CASSLGAGAADTQYF.

In this sample, this clonotype turned up many times. The chain recombines TRBV6-6 with TRBJ2-7; a weak D match, TRBD1 (5 bases). This CDR3 comprises 14 residues. Trimming cost V 0 bases and J 0 bases, with 6 bases left between them. Germline-derived CDR1 and CDR2 are MNHNY and SVGAGI (reference sequence). CDR3 sequence: CASSYSTASYEQYF. Written as DNA, the CDR3 is TGTGCCAGCAGTTACTCGACAGCCTCCTACGAGCAGTACTTC.

This clonotype occurred many times. The chain links TRBV7-8 to TRBJ1-2; 7 bases line up with TRBD1. With V trimmed by 5 bases and J by 4 bases, 4 bases remained unmatched. The CDR3 is 13 residues long. Germline values: CDR1 SGHVS, CDR2 FQNEAQ. The CDR3 DNA reads as TGTGCCAGCAGCGTAGGGACAGCCTATGGCTACACCTTC. This gives the protein CASSVGTAYGYTF.

The chain carries TRBV7-9 and TRBJ2-5; TRBD2 might be the D (5 bases). Germline-derived CDR1 and CDR2 are SEHNR and FQNEAQ (reference sequence). Between the trimmed V and J ends, which lost 5 bases and 7 bases, there was a span of 14 bases. This CDR3 contains 13 residues. The DNA of the CDR3 is TGTGCCAGCAGCCCGGGATCAACTGGGACCCAGTACTTC. Amino acid sequence: CASSPGSTGTQYF.

By proportion, this clonotype is medium-sized. The rearrangement uses TRBV7-9 and TRBJ2-5; 11 positions agree with TRBD2. This CDR3 region has 15 residues. Germline lookup yields CDR1 SEHNR and CDR2 FQNEAQ (reference sequence). The trim removed 4 bases at V and 4 bases at J, leaving 5 bases unmatched. CDR3 amino acids: CASSWTSGHAETQYF. The CDR3 coding sequence is TGTGCCAGCAGCTGGACTAGCGGGCATGCAGAGACCCAGTACTTC.

V gene TRBV4-3 combines with J gene TRBJ2-3; the D is unclear. This CDR3 contains 13 residues. V was pared by 0 bases and J by 7 bases, with 8 bases between. Germline assignment: CDR1 LGHNA and CDR2 YSLEER. CDR3 residues: CASSQEAGNTQYF. CDR3 DNA sequence: TGCGCCAGCAGCCAAGAGGCCGGTAATACGCAGTATTTT.

The chain couples TRBV6-5 to TRBJ2-5, with 11 bases identical to TRBD1. In germline, CDR1 is MNHEY, CDR2 SVGAGI. After removal of 7 bases from V and 9 bases from J, the junction contained 16 bases not matched to a gene. This CDR3 region has 16 residues. CDR3 sequence reads: CASTPLPGQGEVSQYF. DNA of the CDR3: TGTGCCAGCACCCCACTCCCGGGACAGGGGGAAGTGTCCCAGTACTTC.

This clonotype showed up many times. The rearrangement uses TRBV29-1 and TRBJ2-7; no clear D. The CDR3 has 11 residues. The germline CDR1 and CDR2 sequences are SQVTM and ANQGSEA. V was clipped by 4 bases and J by 1 base, with 5 bases between them. CDR3 residues: CSVGQSYEQYF. The CDR3 DNA sequence: TGCAGCGTTGGTCAGTCCTACGAGCAGTACTTC.

Details on this clonotype: A read error may explain this, as a much larger clone is one base away. This sequence joins TRBV28 and TRBJ2-1; 13 nucleotides line up with TRBD2. V dropped 5 bases and J dropped 6; count of bases not matched to a gene: 1. Germline CDR1 MDHEN, CDR2 SYDVKM. CDR3 length equals 14 residues. CDR3 in amino acids: CASSGLAGVNEQFF. The DNA for the CDR3 is TGTGCCAGCAGTGGACTAGCGGGAGTCAATGAGCAGTTCTTC.

This clonotype is large in the sample. The chain carries TRBV7-2 and TRBJ2-7, with D possibly being TRBD1 (7 bases). Germline V CDR1 and CDR2: SGHTA, FQGNSA. The ends were cut back, 2 bases at V and 11 bases at J, with 19 bases in the middle. The CDR3 loop spans 14 amino acids. In nucleotides, the CDR3 is TGTGCCAGCAGCTTACAGGGGGGTACTGCAGGGGAGTACTTC. This encodes CASSLQGGTAGEYF.

This chain connects TRBV6-5 to TRBJ1-1; no definite D call. V gave up 2 bases and J gave up 0 bases, with 10 bases separating them. The CDR3 has 15 residues. Germline CDR1 is MNHEY and CDR2 is SVGAGI. As DNA, the CDR3 is TGTGCCAGCAGTTACCAGGACGGCGTGAACACTGAAGCTTTCTTT. As protein: CASSYQDGVNTEAFF.

The sample holds many counts of this clonotype. The chain recombines TRBV7-2 with TRBJ2-1; 7 nucleotides align to TRBD2. This CDR3 has 17 amino acids. Germline values: CDR1 SGHTA, CDR2 FQGNSA. The trim removed 1 base at V and 7 bases at J, leaving 13 bases unmatched. CDR3 protein: CASSLVLGGGPGNEQFF. For the CDR3, the DNA is TGTGCCAGCAGCTTAGTGTTGGGGGGAGGGCCCGGGAATGAGCAGTTCTTC.

In this sample, this clonotype turned up many times. The chain combines TRBV7-9 with TRBJ1-5; D unclear. Trimming shortened V by 6 bases and J by 4 bases, and 10 bases separated the two germline ends. Germline CDR1 SEHNR, CDR2 FQNEAQ (reference sequence). The CDR3 extends over 13 amino acids. The CDR3 protein is CASRSGTNQPQHF. The CDR3 bases are TGTGCCAGCAGGTCAGGAACAAATCAGCCCCAGCATTTT.

Many counts were recorded for this clonotype. This chain connects TRBV7-6 to TRBJ2-7; TRBD2 matches 7 bases. From germline, CDR1 is SGHVS and CDR2 FNYEAQ. Trimming removed 3 bases from V and 6 bases from J; junction bases left unmatched: 2. This CDR3 is built from 12 residues. CDR3 nucleotides: TGTGCCAGCAGCTTCCCGGGGGGCGAGCAGTACTTC. Its protein product is CASSFPGGEQYF.

This clonotype was detected many times. J is TRBJ2-3 and V is TRBV19; 10 nucleotides align to TRBD1. The CDR3 totals 13 residues. V was pared by 3 bases and J by 8 bases, with 2 bases of the junction left unmatched. CDR1 is LNHDA, CDR2 SQIVND, per germline (reference sequence). The CDR3 bases are TGTGCCAGTAGTATCGGACAGGGGGGTACGCAGTATTTT. Its protein is CASSIGQGGTQYF. The whole variable domain, filled in from reference TRBV19 and TRBJ2-3, reads DGGITQSPKYLFRKEGQNVTLSCEQNLNHDAMYWYRQDPGQGLRLIYYSQIVNDFQKGDIAEGYSVSREKKESFPLTVTSAQKNPTAFYLCASSIGQGGTQYFGPGTRLTVL.

This clonotype has ten or more counts. The rearrangement joins TRBV5-1 to TRBJ2-1, with 11 bases identical to TRBD2. The CDR3 is made up of 15 amino acids. J lost 6 bases, V lost 3 bases, and 5 bases had no gene match. The germline CDR1 and CDR2 sequences are SGHRS and YFSETQ. CDR3 sequence reads: CASSSTSGGSNEQFF. The CDR3 DNA follows: TGCGCCAGCAGCTCCACTAGCGGGGGATCCAATGAGCAGTTCTTC.

The chain joins TRBV11-2 to TRBJ2-1, with D possibly TRBD2 on 5 matching bases. V was pared by 4 bases and J by 0 bases, with 19 bases between. CDR1 is SGHAT, CDR2 FQNNGV, per germline. The CDR3 runs to 18 residues. For the CDR3, the DNA is TGTGCCAGCAGCTCCCTTAGGAGCGGCCCTCGCTCCTACAATGAGCAGTTCTTC. It translates to CASSSLRSGPRSYNEQFF.

This clonotype was seen repeatedly, ten times or more. V and J are TRBV19 and TRBJ2-6; maybe TRBD1 (6 bases). Germline V gene data show CDR1 as LNHDA and CDR2 as SQIVND (reference sequence). Between the trimmed V and J ends, which lost 6 bases and 1 base, there was a span of 13 bases. The CDR3 is made up of 16 amino acids. CDR3 loop: CASSAEGGSGANVLTF. In nucleotides, the CDR3 is TGTGCCAGTAGCGCTGAAGGGGGATCTGGGGCCAACGTCCTGACTTTC. Complete variable domain (other parts from reference TRBV19 and TRBJ2-6): DGGITQSPKYLFRKEGQNVTLSCEQNLNHDAMYWYRQDPGQGLRLIYYSQIVNDFQKGDIAEGYSVSREKKESFPLTVTSAQKNPTAFYLCASSAEGGSGANVLTFGAGSRLTVL.

By sample share, this clonotype is medium-sized. V and J are TRBV20-1 and TRBJ1-6; D perhaps matches TRBD1 (5 bases). From germline, CDR1 is DFQATT and CDR2 SNEGSKA (reference sequence). V dropped 6 bases and J dropped 10 bases, with 19 bases sitting between them. The CDR3 sequence is 14 residues long. As DNA, the CDR3 is TGCAGTGCCATGGGGGGGGGTATCGAATCACCCCTCCACTTT. Translating gives CSAMGGGIESPLHF.

In this sample, this clonotype turned up many times. The chain joins TRBV2 to TRBJ2-1, with 14 bases lining up with TRBD2. V was clipped by 8 bases and J by 1 base; unmatched bases: 10. The CDR3 has 18 residues. Germline V lookup: CDR1 SNHLY, CDR2 FYNNEI. CDR3 coding DNA: TGTGCCAGCGGCGGGACTAGCGGGGGCCGGGGGTCCTACAATGAGCAGTTCTTC. It encodes CASGGTSGGRGSYNEQFF.

This clonotype has ten or more counts. V is TRBV5-6 and J is TRBJ2-2; D might be TRBD2 (6 bases). CDR3 length: 17 residues. The V end lost 1 base, the J end lost 4 bases, and 17 bases lay between the germline ends. Germline CDR1 SGHDT, CDR2 YYEEEE. The CDR3 here is CASSLLYGVEGTGELFF. CDR3 in DNA: TGTGCCAGCAGCTTGTTGTACGGCGTGGAGGGCACCGGGGAGCTGTTTTTT.

By share, this clonotype counts as medium-sized. This sequence joins TRBV20-1 and TRBJ2-7, with 7 bases lining up with TRBD2. The V and J ends lost 4 bases and 1 base, in that order; junction bases with no gene match: 1. From germline, CDR1 is DFQATT and CDR2 SNEGSKA (reference sequence). The CDR3 contains 12 residues. In DNA form, the CDR3 reads TGCAGTGCTACTAGCGGTTCCTACGAGCAGTACTTC. It is translated as CSATSGSYEQYF.